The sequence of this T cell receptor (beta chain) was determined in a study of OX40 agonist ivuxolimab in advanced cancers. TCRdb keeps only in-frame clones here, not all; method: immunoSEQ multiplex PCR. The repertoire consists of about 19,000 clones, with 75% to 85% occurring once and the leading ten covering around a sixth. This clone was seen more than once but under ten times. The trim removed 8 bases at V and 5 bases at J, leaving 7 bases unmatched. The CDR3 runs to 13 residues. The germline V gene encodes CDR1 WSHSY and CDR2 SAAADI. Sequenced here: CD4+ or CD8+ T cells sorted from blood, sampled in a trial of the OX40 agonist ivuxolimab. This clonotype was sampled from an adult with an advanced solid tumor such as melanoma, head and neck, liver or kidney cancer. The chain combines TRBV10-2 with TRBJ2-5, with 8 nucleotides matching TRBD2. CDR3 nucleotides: TGCGCCAGCCATAGCGGGGCCCAGGAGACCCAGTACTTC. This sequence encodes CASHSGAQETQYF.